This passage covers 21 T cell receptor beta chains from one sample sequenced in a study of T-cell memory formation after mild COVID-19. TCRdb re-called the 5' RACE reads through MiXCR, storing one row per CDR3 protein. The repertoire holds a few hundred thousand distinct CDR3 sequences, with roughly 18% as singletons. Material for sequencing was PBMCs or a T cell subset sorted from them (not recorded which). All receptors come from a man aged 18 to 29 who had mild COVID-19 (a few samples of this study predate the infection). Cell type and time point are not known.

The chain joins TRBV2 to TRBJ2-3; TRBD2 agrees at 10 bases. The germline gives CDR1 SNHLY, CDR2 FYNNEI. After removal of 6 bases from V and 5 bases from J, the junction contained 8 bases not matched to a gene. The length of the CDR3 is 15 residues. The CDR3 region is CASRPTSGVGDTQYF. The DNA for the CDR3 is TGTGCCAGCAGACCCACTAGCGGGGTGGGAGATACGCAGTATTTT.

The chain couples TRBV19 to TRBJ1-1; D ambiguous. Trimming took 9 bases from V and 1 from J, leaving 21 bases between them. Germline V gene data show CDR1 as LNHDA and CDR2 as SQIVND (reference sequence). The CDR3 is 16 amino acids. Here the CDR3 reads CASQNSRDPGNTEAFF. CDR3 sequence (DNA): TGTGCCAGCCAAAACAGTAGAGACCCGGGGAACACTGAAGCTTTCTTT.

This rearrangement joins TRBV24-1 to TRBJ2-1; D could derive from TRBD1 or TRBD2 (5 bases each). This CDR3 has 14 amino acids. With 1 base removed from V and 10 bases from J, the gap between germline ends came to 13 bases. Germline lookup yields CDR1 KGHDR and CDR2 SFDVKD. CDR3 in amino acids: CATSDFRGAGEQFF. Here the CDR3 DNA reads TGTGCCACCAGTGATTTCCGAGGGGCAGGGGAGCAGTTCTTC.

This clonotype has more than one count but fewer than ten. V gene TRBV29-1 combines with J gene TRBJ2-3, with D maybe TRBD2 (6 bases). Germline V gives CDR1 SQVTM, CDR2 ANQGSEA. Trimming removed 5 bases from V and 3 bases from J, with 9 bases in between. This CDR3 has 12 amino acids. CDR3 residues: CSVRRGTDTQYF. In DNA, the CDR3 is TGCAGCGTTCGGCGGGGAACAGATACGCAGTATTTT.

V gene TRBV7-9 combines with J gene TRBJ2-7, with 8 bases aligning to TRBD1. V trimming: 1 base; J trimming: 3 bases; junction bases outside the gene matches: 5. The CDR3 is 15 amino acids. Germline V lookup: CDR1 SEHNR, CDR2 FQNEAQ (reference sequence). The CDR3 is CASSLGGQGDYEQYF. The CDR3, as DNA: TGTGCCAGCAGCTTAGGAGGACAGGGAGACTACGAGCAGTACTTC.

In the case of this clonotype: One junction end disagrees with the germline gene, perhaps due to a read error. This sequence joins TRBV5-1 and TRBJ2-7, with 8 nucleotides matching TRBD2. This CDR3 comprises 13 residues. Per germline, CDR1 SGHRS and CDR2 YFSETQ. CDR3 coding DNA: TGCGCCAGCAGGCGGGGGGACTCCTACGAGCAGGACTTC. It encodes CASRRGDSYEQDF. Based on the CDR3 plus reference TRBV5-1 and TRBJ2-7, the full variable domain is KAGVTQTPRYLIKTRGQQVTLSCSPISGHRSVSWYQQTPGQGLQFLFEYFSETQRNKGNFPGRFSGRQFSNSRSEMNVSTLELGDSALYLCASRRGDSYEQDFGPGTRLTVT.

This clonotype was detected only a few times. In DNA, the CDR3 is TGCGCCAGCAGCCAAGCAATCCGAGCGGGGGGGCAGTATTTT. Protein: CASSQAIRAGGQYF. The chain has TRBV4-3 and TRBJ2-3, with 9 nucleotides matching TRBD2. CDR3 length: 14 amino acids. CDR1 is LGHNA and CDR2 is YSLEER in the germline V gene. Germline trimming cut 1 base from V and 11 bases from J; bases unmatched to any gene: 7.

This chain uses TRBV7-9 with TRBJ2-2; D may be TRBD1 (5 bases). CDR1 SEHNR and CDR2 FQNEAQ come from the germline V gene (reference sequence). The CDR3 is made up of 13 amino acids. V gave up 6 bases and J gave up 5 bases, with 10 bases separating them. The CDR3 DNA follows: TGTGCCAGCAGACCACAGGAAACCGGGGAGCTGTTTTTT. Its translation is CASRPQETGELFF.

This clonotype was seen only a few times. This chain connects TRBV12-3 or TRBV12-4 to TRBJ2-3; D is undetermined. Trimming cost V 3 bases and J 5 bases, with 12 bases left between them. The length of the CDR3 is 14 residues. The CDR3 is CASSFGGMGDTQYF. DNA for the CDR3: TGTGCCAGCAGTTTCGGCGGTATGGGAGATACGCAGTATTTT.

This chain uses TRBV7-9 with TRBJ2-1, with 7 bases fitting TRBD1. Per the germline V gene, CDR1 is SEHNR and CDR2 is FQNEAQ (reference sequence). The CDR3 runs 11 residues. The V gene end was trimmed by 5 bases and the J gene end by 16 bases; junction bases not matched to a gene: 8. The CDR3 is CASSRAGGKFF. The CDR3 DNA reads as TGTGCCAGCAGCCGCGCAGGGGGTAAATTCTTC.

The chain combines TRBV29-1 with TRBJ1-2, with D perhaps TRBD1 (5 bases). CDR1 SQVTM and CDR2 ANQGSEA come from the germline V gene. With 3 bases removed from V and 7 bases from J, the gap between germline ends came to 12 bases. The CDR3 totals 12 residues. Here the CDR3 reads CSVEEGRAGYTF. CDR3 coding DNA: TGCAGCGTTGAGGAGGGGAGGGCTGGCTACACCTTC.

The chain recombines TRBV6-5 with TRBJ2-5; D not resolved. V lost 0 bases and J lost 1, with 9 bases in between. Germline CDR1 and CDR2: MNHEY and SVGAGI. The CDR3 totals 15 residues. The CDR3: CASSYSAGSQETQYF. For the CDR3, the DNA is TGTGCCAGCAGTTACTCGGCAGGATCCCAAGAGACCCAGTACTTC.

CDR3 sequence reads: CASSQDPDHQPQHF. CDR3 in DNA: TGCGCCAGCAGCCAAGATCCAGACCATCAGCCCCAGCATTTT. The chain is built from TRBV4-1 and TRBJ1-5; unclear D gene. This CDR3 has 14 residues. CDR1 and CDR2 from the germline V gene are MGHRA and YSYEKL. Trimming took off 0 bases at V and 5 bases at J, with 8 bases between the two ends.

This clonotype turned up a few times. This sequence joins TRBV4-3 and TRBJ1-4; D perhaps matches TRBD1 (5 bases). This CDR3 is 15 amino acids long. Germline CDR1 LGHNA, CDR2 YSLEER. With 1 base removed from V and 7 bases from J, the gap between germline ends came to 13 bases. The CDR3 bases are TGCGCCAGCAGCCAAGGAGGGGAGATTGGTGAAAAACTGTTTTTT. Encoded protein: CASSQGGEIGEKLFF.

This clonotype was detected many times. The chain has TRBV7-2 and TRBJ2-3; TRBD1 matches at 10 bases. The CDR3 extends over 13 amino acids. Germline lookup yields CDR1 SGHTA and CDR2 FQGNSA. Trimming at V came to 1 base and at J to 9 bases, leaving 1 base not matched to a gene. The CDR3 loop reads CASSLGTGGTQYF. The CDR3 coding sequence is TGTGCCAGCAGCTTAGGGACAGGGGGGACGCAGTATTTT.

The sample holds a few counts of this clonotype. This chain joins TRBV5-1 and TRBJ2-1, with 8 positions matching TRBD2. With 4 bases clipped from V and 10 bases from J, the junction kept 13 bases outside the gene matches. The CDR3 extends over 15 amino acids. Germline V gene sequence: CDR1 SGHRS, CDR2 YFSETQ. The CDR3: CASSMSGGGLREQFF. Here the CDR3 DNA reads TGCGCCAGCAGCATGAGCGGGGGTGGGTTAAGGGAGCAGTTCTTC.

This clonotype has only a few counts. V is TRBV12-3 or TRBV12-4 and J is TRBJ1-1; D remains unclear. This CDR3 spans 13 amino acids. The V end lost 6 bases, the J end lost 11 bases, and 19 bases lay between the germline ends. Here the CDR3 reads CASSEPPGGWAFF. Here the CDR3 DNA reads TGTGCCAGCAGCGAACCACCGGGTGGTTGGGCTTTCTTT.

This clonotype was counted between two and nine times. This sequence joins TRBV11-2 and TRBJ2-3, with TRBD2 identical over 7 bases. The CDR3 loop spans 14 amino acids. Trimming took 0 bases from V and 8 from J; bases not matched to a gene: 5. CDR1 is SGHAT, CDR2 FQNNGV, per germline. The CDR3 sequence: CASSLESGAGTQYF. DNA of the CDR3: TGTGCCAGCAGCTTAGAAAGCGGGGCAGGTACGCAGTATTTT.

This clonotype was counted ten times or more. This chain uses TRBV20-1 with TRBJ2-2; D remains ambiguous. The V end lost 0 bases, the J end lost 0 bases, and 11 bases lay between the germline ends. The CDR3 consists of 16 residues. CDR1 and CDR2 (germline): DFQATT, SNEGSKA (reference sequence). CDR3 in amino acids: CSARDAQATNTGELFF. The CDR3 nucleotides read TGCAGTGCTAGAGATGCCCAGGCGACGAACACCGGGGAGCTGTTTTTT.

This clonotype was found a few times. The chain employs TRBV6-4 and TRBJ2-2; either TRBD1 or TRBD2 may supply D (7 bases each). This CDR3 has 16 residues. Trimming shortened V by 0 bases and J by 5 bases, and 13 bases separated the two germline ends. Looked up from germline, CDR1 is MRHNA and CDR2 is SNTAGT. CDR3 loop: CASSDSRQGGTGELFF. CDR3 nucleotide sequence: TGTGCCAGCAGTGACTCTCGACAGGGAGGGACCGGGGAGCTGTTTTTT.

This chain joins TRBV4-2 and TRBJ1-1; 8 bases agree with TRBD1. Germline V gene data show CDR1 as LGHNA and CDR2 as YNFKEQ. Trimming removed 3 bases from V and 1 base from J; junction bases left unmatched: 7. This CDR3 region has 16 residues. The CDR3 coding sequence is TGTGCCAGCAGCCAGGGCTACGGACAGGGGAACACTGAAGCTTTCTTT. Translated: CASSQGYGQGNTEAFF.